This TCR beta chain was identified during a study of cytomegalovirus exposure and HLA in healthy donors. The CDR3 runs 16 residues. V shed 4 bases and J shed 1 base, with 16 bases lying between them. The germline gives CDR1 LNHDA, CDR2 SQIVND (reference sequence). This clone was recorded only once. PCR primers comprised 60 Vbeta and 13 Jbeta primers. Here immunoSEQ multiplex PCR was the method, and the copy in TCRdb shows in-frame clones only, minus some. The sample shows approximately 120,000 clones, roughly 78% of them seen only once. The sequence derives from a man between 25 and 39 years old in good health and CMV-seropositive. The sequencing input was PBMCs. The rearrangement links TRBV19 to TRBJ1-1; D is undetermined. CDR3 DNA: TGTGCCAGTAGTAGGACTTCGGGGAGGGCGAACACTGAAGCTTTCTTT. It specifies CASSRTSGRANTEAFF.